This TCR beta chain was retrieved from a study of CD8+ T cells in alopecia areata. Study background: The study gave tofacitinib for 6 to 18 months, then 6 months off drug.

Those with alopecia areata gave lesional scalp punch biopsies and peripheral blood. Sorting separated CD4+ and CD8+ T cells out of PBMCs. Extracted RNA was reverse transcribed, and the resulting cDNA served as sequencing template. Assay: immunoSEQ multiplex PCR; the TCRdb copy retains only in-frame clones and omits some. The table records 150,000 to 190,000 clones, around 55% of them present only once. The clonotype comes from a human donor with alopecia areata. The specimen comprised CD8+ T cells sorted from blood, sampled at week 0.

CDR3 residues: CAWSVGTGGEAFF. The CDR3 DNA sequence: TGTGCCTGGAGTGTAGGGACAGGGGGCGAAGCTTTCTTT. This chain connects TRBV30 to TRBJ1-1; 12 nucleotides align to TRBD1. V dropped 0 bases and J dropped 8; count of bases not matched to a gene: 1. The CDR3 runs to 13 residues. CDR1 and CDR2 from the germline V gene are GTSNPN and SVGIG (reference sequence).